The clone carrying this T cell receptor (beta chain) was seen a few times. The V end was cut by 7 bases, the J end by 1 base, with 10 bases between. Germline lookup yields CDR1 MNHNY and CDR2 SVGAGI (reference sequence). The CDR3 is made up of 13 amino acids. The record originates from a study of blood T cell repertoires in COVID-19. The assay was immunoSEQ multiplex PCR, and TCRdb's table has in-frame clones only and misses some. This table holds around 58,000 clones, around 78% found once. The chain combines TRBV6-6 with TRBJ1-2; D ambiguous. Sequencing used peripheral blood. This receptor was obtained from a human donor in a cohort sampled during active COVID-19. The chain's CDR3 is CASTLSGNYGYTF. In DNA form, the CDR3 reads TGTGCCAGCACTCTTAGTGGTAACTATGGCTACACCTTC.